Each of the 8 T cell receptor beta chains below was sequenced from the same sample in a study of T cell changes during pregnancy in multiple sclerosis. TCRdb keeps only in-frame clones here, not all; method: immunoSEQ multiplex PCR. The sample gives 50,000 to 60,000 clones, about 90% of which show up once; around 0.29% is in the top ten. The starting material was CD4+ T cells from peripheral blood mononuclear cells, obtained in the second trimester of pregnancy. The source of these receptors is a female donor with multiple sclerosis, enrolled in a pregnancy study.

The V gene is TRBV7-9, the J gene TRBJ1-3, with a tentative D call TRBD1 (6 bases). The germline V gene encodes CDR1 SEHNR and CDR2 FQNEAQ (reference sequence). The CDR3 totals 18 residues. V gave up 3 bases and J gave up 0 bases, with 18 bases separating them. The CDR3, as DNA: TGTGCCAGCAGCTTCCCCGGGGGGACAAAGATCTCTGGAAACACCATATATTTT. This codes for CASSFPGGTKISGNTIYF.

The rearrangement links TRBV5-1 to TRBJ2-7; D call uncertain. The CDR3 spans 14 residues. The germline CDR1 and CDR2 sequences are SGHRS and YFSETQ. V dropped 3 bases and J dropped 4 bases, with 14 bases sitting between them. CDR3 coding DNA: TGCGCCAGCAGCTCCCCACAGCATATATACGAGCAGTACTTC. Translating gives CASSSPQHIYEQYF.

This rearrangement joins TRBV7-3 to TRBJ1-3; 9 bases are shared with TRBD1. V lost 4 bases, J lost 0 bases, and 4 bases stayed unmatched. The CDR3 runs to 16 residues. CDR1 is SGHTA and CDR2 is FQGTGA in the germline V gene. CDR3 DNA: TGTGCCAGCAGCTCCGGGACAGGGAGCTCTGGAAACACCATATATTTT. It encodes CASSSGTGSSGNTIYF.

With respect to this clone: Other DNA sequences of this sample code for an identical CDR3. The chain uses TRBV19 and TRBJ2-5; D might be TRBD2 (6 bases). Germline-derived CDR1 and CDR2 are LNHDA and SQIVND (reference sequence). The CDR3 covers 13 residues. Trimming shortened V by 6 bases and J by 2 bases, and 10 bases separated the two germline ends. This CDR3 reads CASRGRGQETQYF. The CDR3 coding sequence is TGTGCCAGTAGGGGACGGGGGCAAGAGACCCAGTACTTC.

This clone was seen just once. This chain connects TRBV5-5 to TRBJ1-3; D is undetermined. The germline gives CDR1 SGHKS, CDR2 YYEKEE (reference sequence). This CDR3 contains 17 residues. With 0 bases removed from V and 4 bases from J, the gap between germline ends came to 17 bases. CDR3 residues: CASSLEIVHRVGNTIYF. CDR3 nucleotides: TGTGCCAGCAGCTTGGAGATAGTACACCGGGTCGGAAACACCATATATTTT.

The chain has TRBV7-2 and TRBJ2-1, with a weak D call TRBD2 (5 bases). Germline V lookup: CDR1 SGHTA, CDR2 FQGNSA. The germline V and J ends were trimmed by 5 bases and 2 bases, with 13 bases remaining between them. The CDR3 totals 15 residues. The CDR3 sequence is CASSDRDLAYNEQFF. CDR3 bases: TGTGCCAGCAGCGATCGGGATCTGGCCTACAATGAGCAGTTCTTC.

This chain uses TRBV2 with TRBJ2-2, with 10 bases that match TRBD2. Germline CDR1 and CDR2: SNHLY and FYNNEI. The V segment lost 6 bases and the J segment 5 bases; nucleotides outside the gene matches: 6. The CDR3 has 15 residues. CDR3 coding DNA: TGTGCCAGCAGCGGGACTAGCGCAGAGACCGGGGAGCTGTTTTTT. This translates into CASSGTSAETGELFF.

This chain joins TRBV5-1 and TRBJ1-3; possibly TRBD1 for D (6 bases). Trimming took off 5 bases at V and 4 bases at J, with 13 bases between the two ends. Germline loops: CDR1 SGHRS, CDR2 YFSETQ. The CDR3 runs to 14 residues. The DNA for the CDR3 is TGCGCCAGCAGTCCTCTCGGACAGGGAAACACCATATATTTT. It yields the protein CASSPLGQGNTIYF.